The T cell receptor (beta chain) described here comes from a study of regulatory T cells in long-lasting Graves disease. This clonotype has at least ten counts. Time point: newly diagnosed GD, antithyroid drugs for less than 3 months. PBMCs were the source of the RNA used for TCR sequencing. Collection of peripheral blood (nine milliliters) was done using EDTA tubes. Library construction for TCR beta used iRepertoire HTBI primers and Arm-PCR of CDR3 regions. MiXCR, run by TCRdb on the multiplex PCR reads, gives a single entry per CDR3 protein. The top ten clones hold about 15% of a sample with roughly 250,000 distinct CDR3 sequences, roughly 18% of them seen once. Germline CDR1 MNHNS, CDR2 SASEGT. The CDR3 has 12 residues. Trimming took 5 bases from V and 5 from J, leaving 9 bases between them. These data also formed part of another study, on T cells in Graves' hyperthyroidism and ophthalmopathy. That paper notes: These patients, aged 18 to 65, had recently diagnosed hyperthyroidism lasting under 2 months. Most thyroid clonotypes expanded above 0.001 were also detected in blood.

The sequenced sample was peripheral blood mononuclear cells (PBMCs), obtained at new diagnosis, from a patient treated with antithyroid drugs. The genes are TRBV6-1 and TRBJ1-1; maybe TRBD1 (6 bases). This receptor was obtained from a woman in her twenties or thirties with Graves disease. Here the CDR3 DNA reads TGTGCCAGCAGTCCTCAGGGGACTGAAGCTTTCTTT. It yields the protein CASSPQGTEAFF.